This is a list of T cell receptor beta chains from one sample in a study of blood T cell repertoires in COVID-19. Sequencing used immunoSEQ multiplex PCR; TCRdb keeps in-frame clones, though not all of them. The sample records 130,000 or so clones, approximately 88% being singletons. The specimen was peripheral blood. The receptors were gathered from a man in his 60s with acute or convalescent COVID-19. Both conserved end residues are part of each CDR3. D genes are given only for firm matches. The size field is filled for only some rows; it gives once, few, many or a size class.

TRBD2 | 14 | TRBJ2-2 | - | TRBV9 | CASSASGGAGELFF | TGTGCCAGCAGCGCCTCGGGGGGGGCCGGGGAGCTGTTTTTT
- | 15 | TRBJ1-3 | - | TRBV7-8 | CASSLRLISGNTIYF | TGTGCCAGCAGCTTAAGACTGATCTCTGGAAACACCATATATTTT
- | 13 | TRBJ1-4 | - | TRBV6-6 | CASSYRGNEKLFF | TGTGCCAGCAGTTACAGAGGGAATGAAAAACTGTTTTTT
TRBD2 | 15 | TRBJ2-7 | - | TRBV9 | CASSEGLAGSYEQYF | TGTGCCAGCAGCGAGGGACTAGCGGGATCTTACGAGCAGTACTTC
- | 12 | TRBJ2-7 | - | TRBV12-3/TRBV12-4 | CASSRDAYEQYF | TGTGCCAGCAGTCGGGATGCCTACGAGCAGTACTTC
TRBD1 | 15 | TRBJ2-5 | - | TRBV24-1 | CATSETGGAGETQYF | TGTGCCACCAGTGAGACAGGGGGCGCAGGGGAGACCCAGTACTTC
TRBD1 | 16 | TRBJ1-6 | - | TRBV10-2 | CASARPGQGMNSPLHF | TGCGCCAGCGCGCGACCGGGACAGGGGATGAATTCACCCCTCCACTTT
TRBD2 | 17 | TRBJ2-7 | - | TRBV5-1 | CASSLSVASGGTYEQYF | TGCGCCAGCAGCTTGAGTGTGGCTAGCGGGGGGACCTACGAGCAGTACTTC
- | 14 | TRBJ1-6 | - | TRBV19 | CASSRDSTPPTLHF | TGTGCCAGTAGCCGGGACTCAACCCCCCCCACCCTCCACTTT
- | 13 | TRBJ2-1 | - | TRBV27 | CASSKTPYNEQFF | TGTGCCAGCAGTAAGACACCGTACAATGAGCAGTTCTTC
- | 15 | TRBJ2-7 | few | TRBV5-6 | CASSLDVRAAYEQYF | TGTGCCAGCAGCTTGGATGTCAGGGCGGCCTACGAGCAGTACTTC
TRBD1 | 13 | TRBJ1-1 | - | TRBV2 | CASSGQGMGDAFF | TGTGCCAGCAGTGGACAGGGGATGGGTGATGCTTTCTTT
- | 13 | TRBJ2-7 | - | TRBV5-4 | CASSQTSSTEQYF | TGTGCCAGCAGCCAGACAAGTTCGACCGAGCAGTACTTC
TRBD1 | 16 | TRBJ2-2 | - | TRBV19 | CASLGADRGYTGELFF | TGTGCCTCCCTCGGGGCAGACAGGGGGTATACCGGGGAGCTGTTTTTT
- | 12 | TRBJ2-1 | - | TRBV29-1 | CSVGSTDNEQFF | TGCAGCGTCGGGAGCACGGACAATGAGCAGTTCTTC
TRBD1 | 15 | TRBJ1-2 | - | TRBV7-6 | CASSPGQGPLYGYTF | TGTGCCAGCAGCCCCGGACAGGGTCCCCTCTATGGCTACACCTTC
- | 16 | TRBJ2-5 | once | TRBV2 | CASSEDGGAGQETQYF | TGTGCCAGCAGTGAAGATGGGGGGGCCGGCCAAGAGACCCAGTACTTC
TRBD1 | 17 | TRBJ1-1 | - | TRBV27 | CASSLLPGQTMNTEAFF | TGTGCCAGCAGTCTACTACCGGGACAGACTATGAACACTGAAGCTTTCTTT
- | 15 | TRBJ2-7 | - | TRBV5-8 | CASSPTGYEIYEQYF | TGTGCCAGCAGCCCCACAGGTTACGAGATATACGAGCAGTACTTC
- | 14 | TRBJ2-7 | - | TRBV28 | CASSLRGASNEQYF | TGTGCCAGCAGTTTACGGGGGGCATCGAACGAGCAGTACTTC
TRBD2 | 16 | TRBJ2-7 | once | TRBV6-5 | CASSYSTASGSSEQYF | TGTGCCAGCAGTTACTCGACTGCTAGCGGGAGTTCCGAGCAGTACTTC
- | 18 | TRBJ1-6 | - | TRBV6-1 | CASSEALEGSSYNSPLHF | TGTGCCAGCAGTGAAGCCTTGGAGGGTAGCTCCTATAATTCACCCCTCCACTTT
- | 17 | TRBJ2-6 | - | TRBV5-1 | CASSRSNPSSGANVLTF | TGCGCCAGCAGCAGGAGTAACCCCTCTTCTGGGGCCAACGTCCTGACTTTC
- | 15 | TRBJ2-2 | few | TRBV2 | CASKDTFSNTGELFF | TGTGCCAGCAAGGACACCTTTTCGAACACCGGGGAGCTGTTTTTT
- | 13 | TRBJ2-7 | once | TRBV5-1 | CASSLDTTYEQYF | TGCGCCAGCAGCTTGGACACCACCTACGAGCAGTACTTC
TRBD1 | 14 | TRBJ1-1 | few | TRBV5-1 | CASGQGGKNTEAFF | TGCGCCAGTGGACAGGGGGGGAAGAACACTGAAGCTTTCTTT
TRBD1 | 12 | TRBJ1-2 | few | TRBV29-1 | CSVDTGGDGYTF | TGCAGCGTTGATACAGGGGGCGACGGCTACACCTTC
TRBD2 | 16 | TRBJ2-5 | - | TRBV7-7 | CASSPGLRGPRETQYF | TGTGCCAGCAGCCCGGGACTACGGGGCCCCCGGGAGACCCAGTACTTC
TRBD1 | 15 | TRBJ1-6 | few | TRBV2 | CASRGDREGNSPLHF | TGTGCCAGCAGGGGGGACAGGGAGGGTAATTCACCCCTCCACTTT
- | 14 | TRBJ1-2 | - | TRBV11-2 | CASSFGRANYGYTF | TGTGCCAGCAGCTTTGGTAGAGCTAACTATGGCTACACCTTC
- | 16 | TRBJ2-1 | - | TRBV4-1 | CASSQGPGEWSNEQFF | TGCGCCAGCAGCCAAGGGCCAGGGGAGTGGAGCAATGAGCAGTTCTTC
TRBD1 | 14 | TRBJ2-7 | medium-sized | TRBV7-2 | CASSYAGGPYEQYF | TGTGCCAGCAGCTATGCAGGGGGACCCTACGAGCAGTACTTC
TRBD2 | 17 | TRBJ2-7 | - | TRBV4-1 | CASSPLPGLAGGQEQYF | TGCGCCAGCAGCCCATTGCCGGGACTAGCGGGGGGGCAAGAGCAGTACTTC
TRBD2 | 18 | TRBJ2-1 | - | TRBV3-1/TRBV3-2 | CASSPSPLSGRNYNEQFF | TGTGCCAGCAGCCCCTCCCCCCTTAGCGGGAGAAACTACAATGAGCAGTTCTTC
- | 17 | TRBJ1-2 | - | TRBV30 | CAWSVVGVHPSFYGYTF | TGTGCCTGGAGTGTAGTCGGGGTTCACCCTTCGTTCTATGGCTACACCTTC
- | 11 | TRBJ2-7 | - | TRBV14 | CASSLDRVQYF | TGTGCCAGCAGCCTCGACAGAGTGCAGTACTTC
TRBD1 | 14 | TRBJ1-1 | - | TRBV9 | CASSVGQSHTEAFF | TGTGCCAGCAGCGTGGGACAGTCTCACACTGAAGCTTTCTTT
TRBD1 | 13 | TRBJ2-2 | - | TRBV5-4 | CASSRDRTGELFF | TGTGCCAGCAGTCGGGACAGAACCGGGGAGCTGTTTTTT
TRBD2 | 17 | TRBJ2-3 | - | TRBV6-1 | CASSGLAGGPSTDTQYF | TGTGCCAGCAGTGGACTAGCGGGAGGGCCGAGCACAGATACGCAGTATTTT
- | 13 | TRBJ1-3 | once | TRBV12-3/TRBV12-4 | CASSRLRGNTIYF | TGTGCCAGCAGCCGTCTTAGAGGAAACACCATATATTTT
TRBD1 | 16 | TRBJ2-5 | - | TRBV15 | CATSSVDRGFEETQYF | TGTGCCACCAGCAGCGTAGACAGGGGTTTCGAGGAGACCCAGTACTTC
- | 14 | TRBJ2-2 | - | TRBV5-1 | CASSLGGGTGELFF | TGCGCCAGCAGCTTGGGCGGAGGAACCGGGGAGCTGTTTTTT
TRBD1 | 16 | TRBJ1-3 | few | TRBV3-1/TRBV3-2 | CASSQYRDSSGNTIYF | TGTGCCAGCAGCCAATACAGGGACAGCTCTGGAAACACCATATATTTT
- | 14 | TRBJ1-3 | - | TRBV6-5 | CATSARGERNTIYF | TGTGCCACCTCTGCTCGCGGGGAAAGAAACACCATATATTTT
- | 12 | TRBJ2-2 | - | TRBV5-1 | CASSLSTGELFF | TGCGCCAGCAGCTTGTCTACCGGGGAGCTGTTTTTT
- | 13 | TRBJ1-1 | - | TRBV7-3 | CASSLGGGTEAFF | TGTGCCAGCAGCTTAGGCGGAGGGACTGAAGCTTTCTTT
- | 15 | TRBJ1-2 | - | TRBV6-5 | CASSYYGTSNYGYTF | TGTGCCAGCAGTTACTACGGTACCTCTAACTATGGCTACACCTTC
- | 15 | TRBJ2-2 | - | TRBV11-1 | CASSSRTERYRELFF | TGTGCCAGCAGCTCCCGGACAGAGCGGTACCGGGAGCTGTTTTTT